This TCR beta chain was captured in a study of response to subunit inactivated influenza vaccine. In this sample, this clonotype turned up a few times. The antigen remains unidentified. CDR1 and CDR2 from the germline V gene are SQVTM and ANQGSEA. V gave up 4 bases and J gave up 3 bases, with 10 bases separating them. The CDR3 has 13 amino acids. Study conclusions and caveats: Each seasonal flu vaccination may recruit only limited new T cells, authors suggested.

In TCRdb, the RT-PCR reads were re-called with MiXCR into one record per CDR3 protein. The sample carries about 700,000 distinct CDR3 sequences, less than 15% recorded once. The sequence came from a man between 50 and 59 years old who received an inactivated influenza vaccine. The sample in question was PBMCs from blood, obtained less than 15 days before vaccination. The V and J genes are TRBV29-1 and TRBJ2-1; maybe TRBD2 (5 bases). The CDR3 spells CSVGGGIYNEQFF. CDR3 DNA sequence: TGCAGCGTTGGCGGAGGAATCTACAATGAGCAGTTCTTC.